The subject of this entry is one T cell receptor (beta chain). Its specificity is not known. This CDR3 is built from 11 residues. Trimming removed 1 base from V and 7 bases from J, with 5 bases in between. Per germline, CDR1 SEHNR and CDR2 FQNEAQ (reference sequence). Generated by immunoSEQ multiplex PCR, the TCRdb table keeps only in-frame clones and is missing some. Here the sample spans 2,900 or so clones, approximately 84% being singletons. The record originates from a study of immune cell composition in non-small cell lung cancer. Study results and caveats: Shared sequences between tumour-reactive and dominant in vivo clones were not proven. No significant correlation existed between pack-years smoked and tumour clonality. Tumour-associated clones >0.5% occurred in roughly 30% of adenocarcinomas, roughly 80% of squamous.

Sequenced input: lung tumor tissue. The chain combines TRBV7-9 with TRBJ2-7; D gene ambiguous. The source is a human donor with non-small cell lung cancer. The CDR3 protein is CASSLGREQYF. DNA for the CDR3: TGTGCCAGCAGCTTAGGTCGGGAGCAGTACTTC.